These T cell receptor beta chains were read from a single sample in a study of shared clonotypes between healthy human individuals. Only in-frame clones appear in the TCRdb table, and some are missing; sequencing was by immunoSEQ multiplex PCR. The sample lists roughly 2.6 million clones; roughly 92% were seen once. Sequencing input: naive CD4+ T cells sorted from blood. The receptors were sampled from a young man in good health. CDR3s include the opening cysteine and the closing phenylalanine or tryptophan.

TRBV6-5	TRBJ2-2	CASSYSVGELFF
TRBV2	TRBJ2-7	CASRPGQGIYEQYF
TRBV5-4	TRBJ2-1	CASSVDRVNEQFF
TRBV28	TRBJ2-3	CASAGGSDTQYF
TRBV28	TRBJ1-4	CASSSGGGNEKLFF
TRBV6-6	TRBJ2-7	CASSYGQGSYEQYF
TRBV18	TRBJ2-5	CASSSKPGLAETQYF
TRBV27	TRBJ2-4	CASSLRGRIGNIQYF
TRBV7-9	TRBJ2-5	CASSSTGSETQYF
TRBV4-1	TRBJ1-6	CASSQRWTGGDSPLHF
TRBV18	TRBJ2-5	CASSPTGAGAQYF
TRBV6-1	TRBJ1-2	CASSTTGLYGYTF
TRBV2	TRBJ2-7	CATSPGYEQYF
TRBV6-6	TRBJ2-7	CATTLGTRSYEQYF
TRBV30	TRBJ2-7	CAWSRTYEQYF
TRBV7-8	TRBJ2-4	CASSLDKSGFKNIQYF
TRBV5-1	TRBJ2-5	CASTPLTGKFRQETQYF
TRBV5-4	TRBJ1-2	CASSSKDRAKDYGYTF
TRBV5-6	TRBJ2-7	CASSLALAGAYEQYF
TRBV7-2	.	CASSSGGTSGRGEQYF
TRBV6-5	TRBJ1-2	CASSYLGTGIDGYTF
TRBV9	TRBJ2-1	CASSRSSAGVHGEQFF
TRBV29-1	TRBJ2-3	CSVEGTGSTDTQYF
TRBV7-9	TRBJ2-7	CASSLGRGLNEQYF
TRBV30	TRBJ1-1	CAWSPRGGWWGTEAFF
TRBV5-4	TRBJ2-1	CASSLGPEQFF
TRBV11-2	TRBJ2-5	CASSRSGPETQYF
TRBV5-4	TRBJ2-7	CASTHRWGGKPSEQYF
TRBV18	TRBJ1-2	CASSPQQGYGYTF
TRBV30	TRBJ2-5	CAWSPRGRGQQETQYF
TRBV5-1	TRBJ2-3	CASSLSGLAGAADTQYF
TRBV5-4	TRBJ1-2	CASSQGPGLYGYTF
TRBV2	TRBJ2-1	CASSYRLAGGDEQFF
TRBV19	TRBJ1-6	CASKRTGDSDSPLHF
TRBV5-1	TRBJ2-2	CASSWTGGNTGELFF
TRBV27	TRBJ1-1	CASKIDRGRTEAFF
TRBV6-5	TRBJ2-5	CASSATGTFQETQYF
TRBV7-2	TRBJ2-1	CASSLVVAGVYEQFF
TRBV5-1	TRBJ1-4	CASSLGQTSEKLFF
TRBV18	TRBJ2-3	CASSPTEVVDTQYF
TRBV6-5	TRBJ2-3	CASSLRDRERDTQYF